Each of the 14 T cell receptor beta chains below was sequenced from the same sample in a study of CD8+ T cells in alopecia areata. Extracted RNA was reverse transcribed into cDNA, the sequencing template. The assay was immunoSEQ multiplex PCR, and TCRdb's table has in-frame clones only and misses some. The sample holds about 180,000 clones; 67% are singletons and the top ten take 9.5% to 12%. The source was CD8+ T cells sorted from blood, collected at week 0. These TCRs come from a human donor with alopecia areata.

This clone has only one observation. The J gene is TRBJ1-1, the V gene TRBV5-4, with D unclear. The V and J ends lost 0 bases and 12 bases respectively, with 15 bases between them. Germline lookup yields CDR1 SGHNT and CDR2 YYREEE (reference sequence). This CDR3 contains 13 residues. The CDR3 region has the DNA TGTGCCAGCAGCTTGGACTTGGGTATTAAACCTTTCTTT. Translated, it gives CASSLDLGIKPFF. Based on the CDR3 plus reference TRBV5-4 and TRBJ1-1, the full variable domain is ETGVTQSPTHLIKTRGQQVTLRCSSQSGHNTVSWYQQALGQGPQFIFQYYREEENGRGNFPPRFSGLQFPNYSSELNVNALELDDSALYLCASSLDLGIKPFFGQGTRLTVV.

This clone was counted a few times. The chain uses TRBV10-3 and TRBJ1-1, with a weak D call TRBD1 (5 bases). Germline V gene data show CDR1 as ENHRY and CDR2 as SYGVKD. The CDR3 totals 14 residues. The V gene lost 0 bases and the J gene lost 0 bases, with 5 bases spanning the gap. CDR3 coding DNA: TGTGCCATCAGTGAGTCAGGGGTGAACACTGAAGCTTTCTTT. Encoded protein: CAISESGVNTEAFF.

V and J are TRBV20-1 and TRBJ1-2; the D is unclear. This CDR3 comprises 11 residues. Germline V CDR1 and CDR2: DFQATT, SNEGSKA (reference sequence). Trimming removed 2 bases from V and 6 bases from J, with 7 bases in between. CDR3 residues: CSARFVDGYTF. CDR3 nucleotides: TGCAGTGCTAGATTCGTGGATGGCTACACCTTC.

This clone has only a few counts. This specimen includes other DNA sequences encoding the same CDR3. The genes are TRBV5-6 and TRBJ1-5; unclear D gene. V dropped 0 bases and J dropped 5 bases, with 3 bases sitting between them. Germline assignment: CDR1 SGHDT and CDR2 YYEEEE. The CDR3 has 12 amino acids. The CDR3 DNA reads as TGTGCCAGCAGCTTGGGAGATCAGCCCCAGCATTTT. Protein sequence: CASSLGDQPQHF.

Written as DNA, the CDR3 is TGTGCCAGCAGCCTAGGGGATTTTGAGCAGTACTTC. Amino acids: CASSLGDFEQYF. The rearrangement links TRBV11-2 to TRBJ2-7, with D perhaps TRBD1 (5 bases). Trimming shortened V by 5 bases and J by 7 bases, and 12 bases separated the two germline ends. CDR1 is SGHAT, CDR2 FQNNGV, per germline. This CDR3 has 12 residues. The full variable domain, rest sourced from reference TRBV11-2 and TRBJ2-7, is EAGVAQSPRYKIIEKRQSVAFWCNPISGHATLYWYQQILGQGPKLLIQFQNNGVVDDSQLPKDRFSAERLKGVDSTLKIQPAKLEDSAVYLCASSLGDFEQYFGPGTRLTVT.

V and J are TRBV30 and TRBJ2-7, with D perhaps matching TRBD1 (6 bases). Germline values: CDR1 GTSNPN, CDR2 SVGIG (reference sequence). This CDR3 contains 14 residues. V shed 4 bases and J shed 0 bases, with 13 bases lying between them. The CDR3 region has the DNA TGTGCCTGGACAACAGGGAGTTTCTCCTACGAGCAGTACTTC. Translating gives CAWTTGSFSYEQYF.

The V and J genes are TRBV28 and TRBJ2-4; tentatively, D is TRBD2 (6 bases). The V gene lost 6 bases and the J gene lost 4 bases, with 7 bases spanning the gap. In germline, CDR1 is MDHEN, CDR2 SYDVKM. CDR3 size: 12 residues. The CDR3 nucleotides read TGTGCCAGCAGAGGGACTAAAAACATTCAGTACTTC. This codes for CASRGTKNIQYF.

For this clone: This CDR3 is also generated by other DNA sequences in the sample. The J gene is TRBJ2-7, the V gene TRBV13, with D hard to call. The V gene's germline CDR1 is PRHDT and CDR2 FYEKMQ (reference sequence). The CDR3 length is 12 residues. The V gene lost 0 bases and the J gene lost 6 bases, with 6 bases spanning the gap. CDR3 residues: CASSLGRGEQYF. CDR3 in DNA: TGTGCCAGCAGCTTAGGTCGCGGCGAGCAGTACTTC.

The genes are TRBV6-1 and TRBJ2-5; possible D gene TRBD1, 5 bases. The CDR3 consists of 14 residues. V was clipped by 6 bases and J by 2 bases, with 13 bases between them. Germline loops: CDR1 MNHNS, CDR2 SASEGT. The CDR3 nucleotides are TGTGCCAGCAGGGGGCTCGGGTTGCAAGAGACCCAGTACTTC. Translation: CASRGLGLQETQYF.

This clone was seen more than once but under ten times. The CDR3 DNA reads as TGCGCCAGCAGCCGGCTAGCGGGAGCGGGGGAAAATGAGCAGTTCTTC. It is translated as CASSRLAGAGENEQFF. The rearrangement uses TRBV4-1 and TRBJ2-1; TRBD2 matches 10 bases. Germline CDR1 and CDR2: MGHRA and YSYEKL. V trimming: 4 bases; J trimming: 7 bases; junction bases outside the gene matches: 10. This CDR3 comprises 16 residues.

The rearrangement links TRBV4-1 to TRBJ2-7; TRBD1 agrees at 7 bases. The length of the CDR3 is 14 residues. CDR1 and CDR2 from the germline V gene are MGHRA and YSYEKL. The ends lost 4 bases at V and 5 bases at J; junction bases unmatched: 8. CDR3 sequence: CASSPRDRGDEQYF. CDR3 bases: TGCGCCAGCAGCCCCCGGGACAGAGGCGACGAGCAGTACTTC.

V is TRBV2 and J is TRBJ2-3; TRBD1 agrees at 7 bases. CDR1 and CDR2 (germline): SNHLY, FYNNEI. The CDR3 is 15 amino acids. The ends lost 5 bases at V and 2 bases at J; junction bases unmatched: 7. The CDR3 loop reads CASSSTGVLTDTQYF. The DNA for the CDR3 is TGTGCCAGCAGTTCTACAGGGGTCCTCACAGATACGCAGTATTTT.

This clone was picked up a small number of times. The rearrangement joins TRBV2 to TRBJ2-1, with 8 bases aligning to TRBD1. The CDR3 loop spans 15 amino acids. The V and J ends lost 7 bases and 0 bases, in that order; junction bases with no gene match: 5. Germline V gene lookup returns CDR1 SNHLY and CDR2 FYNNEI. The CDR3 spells CASMTGVSSYNEQFF. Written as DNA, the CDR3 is TGTGCCAGCATGACAGGGGTCAGCTCCTACAATGAGCAGTTCTTC.

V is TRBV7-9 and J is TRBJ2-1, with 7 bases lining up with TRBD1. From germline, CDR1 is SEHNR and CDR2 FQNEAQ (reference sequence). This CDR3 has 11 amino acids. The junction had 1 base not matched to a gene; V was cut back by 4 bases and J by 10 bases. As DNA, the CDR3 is TGTGCCAGCAGCTGGGGACAGGAGCAGTTCTTC. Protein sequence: CASSWGQEQFF.